The rows below give T cell receptor beta chains drawn from one sample of a study of OX40 agonist ivuxolimab in advanced cancers. The protocol was immunoSEQ multiplex PCR, while the TCRdb copy is restricted to in-frame clones and leaves out a portion. In the table there are 60,000 to 75,000 clones, around 87% of which are singletons. The specimen comprised CD4+ or CD8+ T cells sorted from blood, sampled in a trial of the OX40 agonist ivuxolimab. The origin of the receptors is an adult with an advanced solid tumor such as melanoma, head and neck, liver or kidney cancer. CDR3s include the opening cysteine and the closing phenylalanine or tryptophan. A D gene is named only where the DNA matches it firmly. Not all rows give a size; the values are once, few, many and, for expanded clones, a class.

D gene	V gene	J gene	clone size	CDR3 DNA	CDR3 protein
-	TRBV5-6	TRBJ2-7	-	TGTGCCAGCAGCTTGGAGATCAGGGGAGGCGAGCAGTACTTC	CASSLEIRGGEQYF
TRBD2	TRBV7-2	TRBJ2-3	-	TGTGCCAGCAGCTTAACTAGCGGGAGGGCCACAGATACGCAGTATTTT	CASSLTSGRATDTQYF
-	TRBV7-2	TRBJ2-5	-	TGTGCCAGCAGCTTAGGGCACCGCCAAGAGACCCAGTACTTC	CASSLGHRQETQYF
TRBD1	TRBV10-1	TRBJ2-7	-	TGCGCCAGCAGTGAGTGGACAGGAGCCTACGAGCAGTACTTC	CASSEWTGAYEQYF
-	TRBV19	TRBJ2-5	-	TGTGCCAGTAGTAGCGCCTGGGCGGGGCAAGAGACCCAGTACTTC	CASSSAWAGQETQYF
-	TRBV5-1	TRBJ2-5	-	TGCGCCAGCAGCTGGACCCTGTCCGAAGAGACCCAGTACTTC	CASSWTLSEETQYF
-	TRBV6-1	TRBJ2-5	-	TGTGCCAGCAGTGAAGATTGGTTAGAGACCCAGTACTTC	CASSEDWLETQYF
TRBD1	TRBV5-6	TRBJ1-2	-	TGTGCCAGCAGCTTGCAGGGGGCAGGCGGCTACACCTTC	CASSLQGAGGYTF
-	TRBV5-5	TRBJ1-2	-	TGTGCCAGCAGCTTGAGGATGGATGGCTACACCTTC	CASSLRMDGYTF
TRBD2	TRBV7-9	TRBJ2-1	-	TGTGCCAGCAGCTCAGGACTAGCGGGAGGTCGGGATGAGCAGTTCTTC	CASSSGLAGGRDEQFF
-	TRBV5-1	TRBJ2-2	-	TGCGCCAGCAGCTTGTCCGAAGGCGGGGAGCTGTTTTTT	CASSLSEGGELFF
-	TRBV6-1	TRBJ1-1	-	TGTGCCAGCCTCCTGAACCTCATGAACACTGAAGCTTTCTTT	CASLLNLMNTEAFF
-	TRBV9	TRBJ2-5	-	TGTGCCAGCGGCAAGGCAGGGAGTGTAGAGACCCAGTACTTC	CASGKAGSVETQYF
-	TRBV4-3	TRBJ1-2	-	TGCGCCAGCAGCCTAGTCGTCCAGGGGTACTATGGCTACACCTTC	CASSLVVQGYYGYTF
TRBD1	TRBV6-1	TRBJ1-2	-	TGTGCCAGCAGTGCCGGGACAGGGGGCTCGCCTAACTATGGCTACACCTTC	CASSAGTGGSPNYGYTF
-	TRBV6-5	TRBJ1-1	-	TGTGCCAGCAGGCATGGAAGGGGGGGTATGTCTGAAGCTTTCTTT	CASRHGRGGMSEAFF
TRBD1	TRBV9	TRBJ1-1	-	TGTGCCAGCAGCGGCCAGGGGGGAACTTTGGAAGCTTTCTTT	CASSGQGGTLEAFF
TRBD1	TRBV29-1	TRBJ2-1	-	TGCAGCGTTGAGCCGGGACAGGGGCAGGGTGAGCAGTTCTTC	CSVEPGQGQGEQFF
-	TRBV29-1	TRBJ2-3	once	TGCAGCGTTGAAGATCGGGCGGCCGCCCTTTACAATACGCAGTATTTT	CSVEDRAAALYNTQYF
-	TRBV7-3	TRBJ1-1	-	TGTGCCAGCAGCTTAATTGGCGGAGCCTTGAACACTGAAGCTTTCTTT	CASSLIGGALNTEAFF
-	TRBV6-1	TRBJ2-5	-	TGTGCCAGCAGTGCTGACCGGGGAGGAGGGAGAGAGACCCAGTACTTC	CASSADRGGGRETQYF
TRBD1	TRBV7-2	TRBJ2-7	-	TGTGCCAGCAGCTTAGTACAGGGGGCGTACGAGCAGTACTTC	CASSLVQGAYEQYF
-	TRBV21-1	TRBJ2-6	-	TGTGCCAGTTACACTAAGGACAGGCCCTCTGGGGCCAACGTCCTGACTTTC	CASYTKDRPSGANVLTF
TRBD1	TRBV4-1	TRBJ2-7	-	TGCGCCAGCCGTCGCCCACACCGACAGGGTCGGTTC	CASRRPHRQGRF
-	TRBV28	TRBJ2-7	-	TGTGCCAGCACTAAGGTTGGGACCATCTACGAGCAGTACTTC	CASTKVGTIYEQYF
TRBD2	TRBV5-4	TRBJ2-5	-	TGTGCCAGCAGCTTCCGACTAGCGGGAGGTCAGGAGACCCAGTACTTC	CASSFRLAGGQETQYF
TRBD1	TRBV19	TRBJ1-2	medium-sized	TGTGCCAGTAGTACGACAGGGGGCGATGGCTACACCTTC	CASSTTGGDGYTF
-	TRBV18	TRBJ1-1	-	TGTGCCAGCTCATCCATCGACAGCCGTGACACTGAAGCTTTCTTT	CASSSIDSRDTEAFF
-	TRBV9	TRBJ2-7	-	TGTGCCAGCAGCGTAGACGTAGACACCGAGCAGTACTTC	CASSVDVDTEQYF
-	TRBV6-6	TRBJ2-1	-	TGTGCCAGCACCGGGTCCCTAGGCAGGAATGAGCAGTTCTTC	CASTGSLGRNEQFF
-	TRBV14	TRBJ1-2	once	TGTGCCAGCAGCCAAGTGGACAATGGAGGCTACACCTTC	CASSQVDNGGYTF
-	TRBV4-2	TRBJ1-6	-	TGTGCCAGCAGCCAAGTGGGACAAGGCTATAATTCACCCCTCCACTTT	CASSQVGQGYNSPLHF
TRBD1	TRBV5-1	TRBJ2-3	-	TGCGCCAGCAGCTTGGGACAGGGTGGCACAACAGATACGCAGTATTTT	CASSLGQGGTTDTQYF
-	TRBV2	TRBJ1-5	once	TGTGCCAGCAGTGAAATAGGGCAGATCAATAGCAATCAGCCCCAGCATTTT	CASSEIGQINSNQPQHF
TRBD1	TRBV6-6	TRBJ2-7	-	TGTGCCAGCAGTCATGATGGACAGGGTTTGTACGAGCAGTACTTC	CASSHDGQGLYEQYF
-	TRBV19	TRBJ2-5	-	TGTGCCAGTAGTATACAGGGTCTAAGGGAGACCCAGTACTTC	CASSIQGLRETQYF
-	TRBV4-3	TRBJ1-5	-	TGCGCCAGCAGCCAAGACCCTCCGGGACTCATTAGCAATCAGCCCCAGCATTTT	CASSQDPPGLISNQPQHF
-	TRBV5-1	TRBJ2-3	-	TGCGCCAGCAGTTCGGACAGCTCTAGCACAGATACGCAGTATTTT	CASSSDSSSTDTQYF
TRBD1	TRBV27	TRBJ1-4	-	TGTGCCAGCAGTAACAGGGGGCGCGAAAAACTGTTTTTT	CASSNRGREKLFF
TRBD2	TRBV6-6	TRBJ2-1	-	TGTGCCAGCAGTCCCCGGGGAGGGGTCGTCTACAATGAGCAGTTCTTC	CASSPRGGVVYNEQFF
-	TRBV6-1	TRBJ1-2	-	TGTGCCAGCAGTGATACGGGACTCACGGTCTATGGCTACACCTTC	CASSDTGLTVYGYTF
TRBD1	TRBV4-3	TRBJ2-7	-	TGCGCCAGCAGCCAATTCCGGGACAGGGACTACGAGCAGTACTTC	CASSQFRDRDYEQYF
-	TRBV10-2	TRBJ2-1	-	TGCGCCAGCCGCCCGGGCCCGCTGCTCAATGAGCAGTTCTTC	CASRPGPLLNEQFF
-	TRBV6-1	TRBJ1-5	-	TGTGCCAGCAGTGAGACAGTGGTACAGCCCCAGCATTTT	CASSETVVQPQHF
-	TRBV6-6	TRBJ2-2	-	TGTGCCAGCACCCTACCCGACTACGGGCCCGGGGAGCTGTTTTTT	CASTLPDYGPGELFF
-	TRBV7-9	TRBJ1-6	-	TGTGCCAGCAGCTCTTACTCTTCACCCCTCCACTTT	CASSSYSSPLHF
-	TRBV5-1	TRBJ2-5	few	TGCGCCAGCAGCTTGGCCCCATCGGGGGCAGGCGAGACCCAGTACTTC	CASSLAPSGAGETQYF
-	TRBV5-4	TRBJ1-2	once	TGTGCCAGCAGAAGTCCCCGAGACTATGGCTACACCTTC	CASRSPRDYGYTF
-	TRBV28	TRBJ2-1	-	TGTGCCAGCAGTTTAGGGGGGAGGGGGCTGTTGAACTACAATGAGCAGTTCTTC	CASSLGGRGLLNYNEQFF
-	TRBV5-4	TRBJ2-3	-	TGTGCCAGCAGCTTGGGGGGGAGCACAGATACGCAGTATTTT	CASSLGGSTDTQYF
TRBD1	TRBV2	TRBJ1-3	once	TGTGCCAGCGGGACAGGCTCTGGAAACACCATATATTTT	CASGTGSGNTIYF
TRBD1	TRBV7-9	TRBJ1-1	-	TGTGCCAGCAGGCCTACAGGGGGCGGAACTGAAGCTTTCTTT	CASRPTGGGTEAFF
-	TRBV27	TRBJ2-1	-	TGTGCCAGCAGGGGACACCTCCTCTCCTACAATGAGCAGTTCTTC	CASRGHLLSYNEQFF
TRBD2	TRBV6-6	TRBJ2-1	-	TGTGCCAGCAGTTCGCCTAGCGGGGGGGCCCATGAGCAGTTCTTC	CASSSPSGGAHEQFF
-	TRBV11-2	TRBJ1-2	-	TGTGCCAGCAGCTTAGATCGGGCCGGAGGCTACACCTTC	CASSLDRAGGYTF
-	TRBV6-5	TRBJ2-5	-	TGTGCCAGCACGTCAGCAGGAGAGACCCAGTACTTC	CASTSAGETQYF
-	TRBV7-2	TRBJ2-7	-	TGTGCCAGCAGCCTCGAGGGTCGAGCCCTCTCGAGGGAGCAGTACTTC	CASSLEGRALSREQYF
-	TRBV7-9	TRBJ2-3	-	TGTGCCAGCAGCTTAGGGGCCAGCACAGATACGCAGTATTTT	CASSLGASTDTQYF
TRBD1	TRBV29-1	TRBJ1-2	-	TGCAGCGTTGCACAGGGGAAGCGGTATGGCTACACCTTC	CSVAQGKRYGYTF